This T cell receptor (beta chain) was identified in a study of blood T cell repertoires in COVID-19. Across the whole study: The United States, Italy and Spain were the sources of the acute and convalescent COVID-19 samples. From T cells, B-cell-depleted T cells, or PBMCs came the material, which was cDNA or gDNA.

Germline CDR1 and CDR2: SGHAT and FQNNGV. This CDR3 has 15 residues. Trimming left V 5 bases short and J 0 bases short, with 13 bases between. As processed by the authors: From reference gene primer amplification, estimates of nucleated cell counts were derived. This table comes from immunoSEQ multiplex PCR, and its TCRdb copy is limited to in-frame clones, with some not included. The V and J calls and the clone size are those of that table, but D and trimming were determined from the DNA. The table records under 70,000 clones, 88% of them present only once. This TCR was recovered from a woman in her sixties or seventies with acute or convalescent COVID-19. The chain links TRBV11-2 to TRBJ1-1, with D perhaps matching TRBD1 (5 bases). The sample consisted of peripheral blood. As DNA, the CDR3 is TGTGCCAGCAGCGTAGGGACCGGGGTGAACACTGAAGCTTTCTTT. Amino acid sequence: CASSVGTGVNTEAFF. Full variable domain (remainder filled in from reference TRBV11-2 and TRBJ1-1): EAGVAQSPRYKIIEKRQSVAFWCNPISGHATLYWYQQILGQGPKLLIQFQNNGVVDDSQLPKDRFSAERLKGVDSTLKIQPAKLEDSAVYLCASSVGTGVNTEAFFGQGTRLTVV.